This paragraph covers one T cell receptor (beta chain) sequence. TCRdb's table, derived via immunoSEQ multiplex PCR, lists solely in-frame clones and lacks some. This sample carries about 480,000 clones, more than 85% of them seen once, and the ten largest clones take around 7.9%. This entry is derived from a study of blood T cell repertoires in COVID-19. The germline gives CDR1 SGHDT, CDR2 YYEEEE. Trimming cost V 4 bases and J 6 bases; bases outside gene matches: 6. There are 14 residues in the CDR3. The receptor was isolated from a woman aged 55-69 years who had recovered from COVID-19. The chain joins TRBV5-6 to TRBJ1-2; 10 nucleotides align to TRBD1. The sample was PBMCs or T cells enriched from blood (not recorded which). The CDR3 spells CASSLGTGVNGYTF. Here the CDR3 DNA reads TGTGCCAGCAGCCTCGGGACAGGGGTAAATGGCTACACCTTC.